This entry describes one T cell receptor beta chain. Its antigen is not identified. Method: immunoSEQ multiplex PCR; TCRdb's copy keeps in-frame clones and lacks some. The sample shows tens of thousands of clones, 75% to 90% of them seen only once. This specimen comes from a study of siplizumab effects on memory and regulatory T cells. Study-level findings and limits: Where siplizumab was present, mappable alloreactive CD4+ clones averaged approximately 73% Treg-derived, compared with more than 25% in controls. Proliferating siplizumab-culture Treg suppressive function went unconfirmed.

The clonotype originates from a human donor in good health. Material: memory CD4+ T cells sorted from blood.

As DNA, the CDR3 is TGTGCCAGCACGGAGGGAGGTAAGGAGACCCAGTACTTC. Its protein is CASTEGGKETQYF. This chain joins TRBV6-5 and TRBJ2-5; D may be TRBD2 (6 bases). Germline CDR1 is MNHEY and CDR2 is SVGAGI. The CDR3 spans 13 residues. V was trimmed by 7 bases and J by 5 bases, leaving 14 bases between them.